One and the same sample provided the 27 T cell receptor gamma chains below, sequenced in a study of gamma delta lymphoproliferative disorders and STAT genes. The receptor sequences were amplified from genomic DNA of peripheral blood mononuclear cells. TCRdb reprocessed the multiplex PCR reads using CATT. This sample has about 4,100 gamma-chain clones, with roughly 7.3% found just once. Sequencing was performed on blood. The receptors were gathered from a human donor in good health.

Points on this clone: It is unclear where the CDR3 begins or ends on the DNA, so no DNA is shown, and the CDR3 is as TCRdb lists it. The V gene corresponds to TRGV11; no J gene was called. TRGV11 is classed as an ORF, of uncertain function. The CDR3 spans 15 residues, counting both ends. CDR3 loop: CTTVPAGLSYYKKLF.

By share of the sample, this clone is medium-sized (0.01 to 0.1%). This rearrangement joins TRGV4 to TRGJ1 or TRGJ2. TCRdb gives no J gene; it was assigned here by matching the DNA to germline. The CDR3 totals 12 residues. Germline CDR1 reads EGSTGY; CDR2 reads YDSYTSSV. The junction had 8 bases not matched to a gene; V was cut back by 2 bases and J by 10 bases. The chain's CDR3 is CATWDAPPKKLF. For the CDR3, the DNA is TGTGCCACCTGGGATGCCCCCCCGAAGAAACTCTTT.

In this sample, this clone is medium-sized (0.01 to 0.1%). Relative to the germline gene, one junction end is altered; a read error may explain this. CDR3 sequence (DNA): TGTGCTGCGTGTGGTCGGTTCAAGATATTT. This translates into CAACGRFKIF. This sequence joins TRGV10 and TRGJP1. The J gene, not given by TCRdb, was assigned here from a germline match of the nucleotide sequence. TRGV10 carries the ORF label, with uncertain function. This CDR3 has 10 amino acids.

At least ten counts were recorded for this clone. Other DNA sequences within the sample encode an identical CDR3. The V gene is TRGV2, the J gene TRGJ1 or TRGJ2. TCRdb leaves out the J gene; it was filled in here by matching the DNA to germline. This CDR3 has 13 residues. Germline V CDR1 and CDR2: EGSNGY, YDSYNSKV. The junction had 3 bases not matched to a gene; V was cut back by 0 bases and J by 4 bases. In DNA form, the CDR3 reads TGTGCCACCTGGGACGGGTTGTATTATAAGAAACTCTTT. Amino acids: CATWDGLYYKKLF.

This clone is categorized as medium-sized (0.01 to 0.1%). The rearrangement joins TRGV2 to TRGJP2. Assignment of the J gene here rests on matching the DNA to germline, because TCRdb gives none. Looked up from germline, CDR1 is EGSNGY and CDR2 is YDSYNSKV. After removal of 0 bases from V and 0 bases from J, the junction contained 1 base not matched to a gene. This CDR3 is built from 15 residues. CDR3 protein: CATWDGYSSDWIKTF. The DNA of the CDR3 is TGTGCCACCTGGGACGGGTATAGTAGTGATTGGATCAAGACGTTT.

This clone is categorized as medium-sized. The rearrangement links TRGV2 to TRGJP. Assignment of the J gene here rests on matching the DNA to germline, because TCRdb gives none. Germline V gives CDR1 EGSNGY, CDR2 YDSYNSKV. The CDR3 covers 16 residues. V lost 3 bases to trimming and J lost 4 bases; unmatched junction nucleotides: 3. CDR3 in DNA: TGTGCCACCTGGGACTGTCAAGAGTTGGGCAAAAAAATCAAGGTATTT. Its protein is CATWDCQELGKKIKVF.

In its sample, this clone was seen many times. V gene TRGV2 combines with J gene TRGJ1 or TRGJ2. No J segment appears in TCRdb, so it was assigned here by matching the sequence to germline. The CDR3 contains 13 residues. Germline CDR1 reads EGSNGY; CDR2 reads YDSYNSKV. J gave up 5 bases and V 2 bases, and 6 bases lay outside the gene matches. The CDR3 sequence is CATWDDRDYKKLF. In nucleotides, the CDR3 is TGTGCCACCTGGGACGACCGGGATTATAAGAAACTCTTT.

This clone was observed at least ten times. The chain carries TRGV9 and TRGJ1 or TRGJ2. Matching the DNA to germline supplied the J gene, which TCRdb does not give. The trim removed 5 bases at V and 7 bases at J, leaving 5 bases unmatched. This CDR3 has 11 residues. In germline, CDR1 is GITISATS, CDR2 ISYDGTV (reference sequence). The CDR3 protein is CALWAQYKKLF. Here the CDR3 DNA reads TGTGCCTTGTGGGCGCAGTATAAGAAACTCTTT.

This clone is labeled medium-sized. The DNA is omitted, as the CDR3 cannot be located on it reliably, and the CDR3 follows TCRdb's listing. The V gene call is TRGV11, and the J gene call is absent. TRGV11 is noted as an ORF with a role that remains uncertain. The CDR3 comprises 16 residues, both ends counted. The CDR3 reads CTTVPAGLAAYYKKLF.

This clone was seen at least ten times. The rearrangement joins TRGV9 to TRGJ1 or TRGJ2. The J gene comes from matching the DNA to germline here; TCRdb lacks it. The CDR3 runs 10 residues. V gave up 4 bases and J gave up 12 bases; unmatched junction bases: 6. Germline loops: CDR1 GITISATS, CDR2 ISYDGTV (reference sequence). CDR3 nucleotides: TGTGCCTTGTGGGAAACTACGAAACTCTTT. Translated: CALWETTKLF.

There are many counts of this clone. The V gene is TRGV8, the J gene TRGJ1 or TRGJ2. TCRdb gives no J gene; it was assigned here by matching the DNA to germline. The CDR3 is 14 amino acids. The trim removed 4 bases at V and 3 bases at J, leaving 9 bases unmatched. Germline lookup yields CDR1 VENAVY and CDR2 YDSYNSRV. The CDR3 region has the DNA TGTGCCACCTGGGAATTCCATTTTTATTATAAGAAACTCTTT. This encodes CATWEFHFYYKKLF.

This clone was seen repeatedly, ten times or more. The chain carries TRGV3 and TRGJ1 or TRGJ2. TCRdb does not report a J gene; here it was assigned by matching the DNA to germline references. Trimming removed 4 bases from V and 7 bases from J; junction bases left unmatched: 19. Germline CDR1 VTNTFY, CDR2 YDVSTARD (reference sequence). This CDR3 comprises 16 residues. CDR3 protein: CATWENRDKRWYKKLF. In DNA, the CDR3 is TGTGCCACCTGGGAGAATCGGGACAAGAGGTGGTATAAGAAACTCTTT.

This clone is medium-sized by share. V is TRGV4 and J is TRGJ1 or TRGJ2. No J segment appears in TCRdb, so it was assigned here by matching the sequence to germline. The junction had 4 bases not matched to a gene; V was cut back by 0 bases and J by 11 bases. The CDR3 consists of 11 residues. The germline V gene has CDR1 EGSTGY and CDR2 YDSYTSSV. CDR3 sequence (DNA): TGTGCCACCTGGGATGGGGATGAGAAACTCTTT. This sequence encodes CATWDGDEKLF.

There are many counts of this clone. This sequence joins TRGV3 and TRGJ1 or TRGJ2. Germline matching of the DNA provided the J gene here, since TCRdb leaves it blank. The CDR3 is 13 residues long. Germline trimming cut 4 bases from V and 2 bases from J; bases unmatched to any gene: 5. Germline-derived CDR1 and CDR2 are VTNTFY and YDVSTARD (reference sequence). DNA of the CDR3: TGTGCCACCTGGGAATTCGATTATTATAAGAAACTCTTT. Translation gives CATWEFDYYKKLF.

Relative to its sample, this clone is medium-sized. The chain has TRGV8 and TRGJP1. Germline matching of the DNA provided the J gene here, since TCRdb leaves it blank. The germline gives CDR1 VENAVY, CDR2 YDSYNSRV. V lost 5 bases, J lost 7 bases, and 4 bases stayed unmatched. This CDR3 spans 12 amino acids. As DNA, the CDR3 is TGTGCCACCTGGGCGGGTGGTTGGTTCAAGATATTT. Its translation is CATWAGGWFKIF.

This clone was seen at least ten times. V gene TRGV9 combines with J gene TRGJ1 or TRGJ2. No J segment appears in TCRdb, so it was assigned here by matching the sequence to germline. V shed 12 bases and J 11 bases; nucleotides not matched to a gene: 10. The CDR3 sequence is 9 residues long. Germline assignment: CDR1 GITISATS and CDR2 ISYDGTV (reference sequence). DNA for the CDR3: TGTGCCCCATGGCGGGAGAAACTCTTT. Amino acid sequence: CAPWREKLF.

This clone is categorized as medium-sized. Other DNA sequences in the same sample also yield this CDR3. The V call is TRGV8, the J call TRGJ1 or TRGJ2. No J gene is reported in TCRdb; it was inferred here by comparing the DNA with germline. Germline lookup yields CDR1 VENAVY and CDR2 YDSYNSRV. Germline trimming cut 1 base from V and 3 bases from J; bases unmatched to any gene: 3. CDR3 length equals 13 residues. CDR3 amino acids: CATWDRPYYKKLF. DNA of the CDR3: TGTGCCACCTGGGATAGACCTTATTATAAGAAACTCTTT.

By its share, this clone is medium-sized. This chain joins TRGV9 and TRGJ1 or TRGJ2. The J gene, missing from TCRdb, was assigned here through DNA to germline matching. Germline assignment: CDR1 GITISATS and CDR2 ISYDGTV (reference sequence). This CDR3 comprises 13 residues. V lost 2 bases to trimming and J lost 2 bases; unmatched junction nucleotides: 3. CDR3 DNA: TGTGCCTTGTGGGAGGCTTATTATTATAAGAAACTCTTT. Residues: CALWEAYYYKKLF.

By sample share, this clone is medium-sized. The chain employs TRGV3 and TRGJ1 or TRGJ2. TCRdb is silent on the J gene; assignment here came from matching the DNA to germline. V shed 0 bases and J 4 bases; nucleotides not matched to a gene: 12. Germline CDR1 VTNTFY, CDR2 YDVSTARD (reference sequence). This CDR3 is 16 amino acids long. CDR3 nucleotides: TGTGCCACCTGGGACAGGCCCCTCTTGGGATATTATAAGAAACTCTTT. It specifies CATWDRPLLGYYKKLF.

There are many counts of this clone. The chain carries TRGV3 and TRGJ1 or TRGJ2. TCRdb leaves out the J gene; it was filled in here by matching the DNA to germline. The V segment lost 6 bases and the J segment 3 bases; nucleotides outside the gene matches: 8. CDR3 length: 13 residues. Germline lookup yields CDR1 VTNTFY and CDR2 YDVSTARD (reference sequence). The CDR3 coding sequence is TGTGCCACCTGGAGCCCGGGTTATTATAAGAAACTCTTT. Amino acid sequence: CATWSPGYYKKLF.

This clone is medium-sized within its sample. The CDR3 DNA reads as TGTGCCTGCTGGATTAGGCACGATGGCACTGGTTGGTTCAAGATATTT. This translates into CACWIRHDGTGWFKIF. V and J are TRGV11 and TRGJP1. The J gene is not listed in TCRdb, so it was assigned here from a DNA match to germline. TRGV11 is an ORF, and what it does is uncertain. This CDR3 spans 16 amino acids. V was pared by 0 bases and J by 4 bases, with 5 bases of the junction left unmatched.

Relative to its sample, this clone is medium-sized. This chain connects TRGV8 to TRGJ1 or TRGJ2. Assignment of the J gene here rests on matching the DNA to germline, because TCRdb gives none. Germline trimming cut 5 bases from V and 0 bases from J; bases unmatched to any gene: 4. Germline-derived CDR1 and CDR2 are VENAVY and YDSYNSRV. The CDR3 is 13 residues long. The CDR3 DNA is TGTGCCACCTGGGGCTCGAATTATTATAAGAAACTCTTT. Translation: CATWGSNYYKKLF.

This clone was seen ten or more times. This chain joins TRGV5 and TRGJ1 or TRGJ2. The J gene, absent from TCRdb, was called here by matching the DNA to germline. The CDR3 extends over 14 amino acids. Germline CDR1 and CDR2: VINAFY and YDVSNSKD. Trimming at V came to 1 base and at J to 0 bases, leaving 3 bases not matched to a gene. The CDR3 here is CATWDSPNYYKKLF. For the CDR3, the DNA is TGTGCCACCTGGGACAGCCCGAATTATTATAAGAAACTCTTT.

In this sample, this clone is medium-sized (0.01 to 0.1%). At the DNA level, this CDR3 is encoded by other sequences in the same sample as well. The V call is TRGV2, the J call TRGJ1 or TRGJ2. TCRdb gives no J gene; it was assigned here by matching the DNA to germline. The ends lost 1 base at V and 2 bases at J; junction bases unmatched: 2. This CDR3 is built from 13 residues. CDR1 is EGSNGY, CDR2 YDSYNSKV, per germline. CDR3 nucleotides: TGTGCCACCTGGGACGGTGATTATTATAAGAAACTCTTT. Translation: CATWDGDYYKKLF.

This clone was recorded at least ten times. A much larger clonotype is one base distant, so this may be a read error. The chain combines TRGV4 with TRGJP1. TCRdb does not report a J gene; here it was assigned by matching the DNA to germline references. From germline, CDR1 is EGSTGY and CDR2 YDSYTSSV. V lost 0 bases, J lost 4 bases, and 2 bases stayed unmatched. This CDR3 comprises 14 residues. CDR3 loop: CATWDGGTGWFKIF. DNA for the CDR3: TGTGCCACCTGGGATGGGGGCACTGGTTGGTTCAAGATATTT.

This clone is judged medium-sized. The chain couples TRGV11 to TRGJ1 or TRGJ2. The J gene was missing in TCRdb and was found by matching the end of the DNA to germline. TRGV11 is annotated as an ORF whose role is uncertain. Losses at the gene ends were 9 bases for V and 7 bases for J; bases not matched to a gene: 12. CDR3 size: 13 residues. Here the CDR3 reads CACWFDYTYKKLF. CDR3 DNA sequence: TGTGCCTGCTGGTTCGATTATACATATAAGAAACTCTTT.

This clone is medium-sized in the sample. V usage is TRGV10 and J usage is TRGJP1. TCRdb does not report a J gene; here it was assigned by matching the DNA to germline references. TRGV10 is treated as an ORF (open reading frame) with a function not yet certain. CDR3 length equals 12 residues. V dropped 9 bases and J dropped 4; count of bases not matched to a gene: 3. The CDR3 DNA reads TGTGCTGCGTGCTACACTGGTTGGTTCAAGATATTT. Protein: CAACYTGWFKIF.